A single T cell receptor beta chain is shown here with its context. Its target is unknown. Sequencing used cDNA as its template, made by extracting RNA and reverse transcribing it. Here immunoSEQ multiplex PCR was the method, and the copy in TCRdb shows in-frame clones only, minus some. The data show 30,000 to 45,000 clones, with over 50% seen just once and around 1.8% held by the top ten. The V end was cut by 1 base, the J end by 7 bases, with 13 bases between. In germline, CDR1 is SGHVS, CDR2 FNYEAQ. The CDR3 has 15 residues. The entry originates in a study of CD8+ T cells in alopecia areata. Study conclusions and caveats: Higher clonality was seen in lesional scalp than in normal scalp, especially in alopecia totalis/universalis.

CD4+ cells of several patients were further sorted as CD25+CD127-. Sorting of PBMCs yielded the CD4+ and CD8+ T cells. The sequence derives from a human donor with alopecia areata. Material for sequencing was CD4+ Tregs sorted from blood. The V gene is TRBV7-6, the J gene TRBJ1-4, with D hard to call. The CDR3 loop reads CASSLGGRGLEKLFF. Here the CDR3 DNA reads TGTGCCAGCAGCTTAGGAGGGAGAGGCCTTGAAAAACTGTTTTTT.